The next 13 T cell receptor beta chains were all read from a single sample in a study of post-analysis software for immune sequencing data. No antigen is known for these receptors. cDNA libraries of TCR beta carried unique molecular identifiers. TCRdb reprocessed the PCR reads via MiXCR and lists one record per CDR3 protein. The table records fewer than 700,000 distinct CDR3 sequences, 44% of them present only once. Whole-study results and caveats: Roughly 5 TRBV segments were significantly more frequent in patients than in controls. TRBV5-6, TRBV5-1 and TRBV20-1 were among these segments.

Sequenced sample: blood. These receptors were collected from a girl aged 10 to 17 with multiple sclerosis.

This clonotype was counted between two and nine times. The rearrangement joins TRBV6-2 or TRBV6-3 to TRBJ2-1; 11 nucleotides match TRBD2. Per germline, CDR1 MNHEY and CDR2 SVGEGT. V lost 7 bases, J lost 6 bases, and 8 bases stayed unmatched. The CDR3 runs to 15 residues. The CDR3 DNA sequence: TGTGCCAGCATTCCGACTAGCGGGACGGCCAATGAGCAGTTCTTC. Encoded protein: CASIPTSGTANEQFF.

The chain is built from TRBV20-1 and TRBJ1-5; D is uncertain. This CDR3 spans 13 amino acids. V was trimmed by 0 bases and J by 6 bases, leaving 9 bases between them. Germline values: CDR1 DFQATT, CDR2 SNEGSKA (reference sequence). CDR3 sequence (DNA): TGCAGTGCTAGAGATGAGGATTTTCAGCCCCAGCATTTT. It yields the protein CSARDEDFQPQHF.

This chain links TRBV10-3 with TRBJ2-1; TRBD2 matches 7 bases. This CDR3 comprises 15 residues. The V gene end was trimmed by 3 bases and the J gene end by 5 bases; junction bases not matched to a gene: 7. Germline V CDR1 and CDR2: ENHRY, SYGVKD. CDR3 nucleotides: TGTGCCATCAGTGAAGGGGAGGGGCCTCACAATGAGCAGTTCTTC. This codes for CAISEGEGPHNEQFF.

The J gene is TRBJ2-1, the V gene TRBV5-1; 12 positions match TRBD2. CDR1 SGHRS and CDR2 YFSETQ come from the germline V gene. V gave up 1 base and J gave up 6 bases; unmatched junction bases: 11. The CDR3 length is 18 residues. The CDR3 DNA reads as TGCGCCAGCAGCTTGCGCCTAGCGGGGGGGACGCATCGCAATGAGCAGTTCTTC. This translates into CASSLRLAGGTHRNEQFF.

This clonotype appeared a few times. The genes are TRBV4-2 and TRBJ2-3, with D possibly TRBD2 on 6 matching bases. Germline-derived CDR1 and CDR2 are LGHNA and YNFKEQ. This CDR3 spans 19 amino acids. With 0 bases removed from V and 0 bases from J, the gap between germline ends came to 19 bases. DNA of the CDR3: TGTGCCAGCAGCCAAGATCCCCCGACTAGGCAAGGTAGCACAGATACGCAGTATTTT. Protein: CASSQDPPTRQGSTDTQYF.

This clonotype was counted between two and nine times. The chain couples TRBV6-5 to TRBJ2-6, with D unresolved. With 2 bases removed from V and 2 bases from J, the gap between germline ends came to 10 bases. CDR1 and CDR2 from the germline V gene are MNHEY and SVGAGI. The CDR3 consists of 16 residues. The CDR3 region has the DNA TGTGCCAGCAGTTACGCTTTCTTTGCTGGGGCCAACGTCCTGACTTTC. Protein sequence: CASSYAFFAGANVLTF.

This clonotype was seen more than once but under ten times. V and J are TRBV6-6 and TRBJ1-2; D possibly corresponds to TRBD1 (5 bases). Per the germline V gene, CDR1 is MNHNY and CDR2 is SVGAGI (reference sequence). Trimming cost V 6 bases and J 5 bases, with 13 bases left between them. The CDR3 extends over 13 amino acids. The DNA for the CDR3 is TGTGCCAGCAGACCAGGGCCCTCTTATGGCTACACCTTC. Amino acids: CASRPGPSYGYTF.

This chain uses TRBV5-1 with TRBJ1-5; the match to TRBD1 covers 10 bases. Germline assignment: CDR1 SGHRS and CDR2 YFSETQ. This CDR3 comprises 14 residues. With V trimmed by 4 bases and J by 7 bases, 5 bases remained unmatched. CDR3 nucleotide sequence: TGCGCCAGCAGCCCCGGGACAGGGGTACAGCCCCAGCATTTT. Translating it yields CASSPGTGVQPQHF.

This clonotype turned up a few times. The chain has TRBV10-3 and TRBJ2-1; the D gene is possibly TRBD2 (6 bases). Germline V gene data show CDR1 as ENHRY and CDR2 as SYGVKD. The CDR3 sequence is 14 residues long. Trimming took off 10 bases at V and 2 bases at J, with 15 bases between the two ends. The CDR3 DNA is TGTGCCAGCCTCCGGGACTGGGCCTACAATGAGCAGTTCTTC. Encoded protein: CASLRDWAYNEQFF.

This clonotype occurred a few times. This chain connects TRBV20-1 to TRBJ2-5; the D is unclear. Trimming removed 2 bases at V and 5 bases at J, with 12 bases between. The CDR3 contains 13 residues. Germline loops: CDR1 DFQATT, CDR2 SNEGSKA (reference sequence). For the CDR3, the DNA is TGCAGTGCTAGACCCCGGGCTCGGGAGACCCAGTACTTC. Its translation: CSARPRARETQYF.

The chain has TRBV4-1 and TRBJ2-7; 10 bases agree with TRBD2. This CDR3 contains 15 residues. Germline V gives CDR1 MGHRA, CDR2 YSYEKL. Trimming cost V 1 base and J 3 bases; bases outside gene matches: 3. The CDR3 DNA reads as TGCGCCAGCAGCCAAGGACGGACTAGCGGCTACGAGCAGTACTTC. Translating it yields CASSQGRTSGYEQYF.

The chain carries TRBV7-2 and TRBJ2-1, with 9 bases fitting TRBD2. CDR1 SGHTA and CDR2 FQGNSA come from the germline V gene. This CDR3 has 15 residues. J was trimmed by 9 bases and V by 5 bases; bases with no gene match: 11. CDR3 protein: CASSLSSGTGAEQFF. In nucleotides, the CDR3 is TGTGCCAGCAGCCTCTCTAGCGGGACGGGGGCTGAGCAGTTCTTC.

The CDR3 loop is CASSEYPPRTGDLNTEAFF. CDR3 DNA: TGTGCCAGCAGTGAATATCCCCCCAGGACAGGTGATTTGAACACTGAAGCTTTCTTT. This chain uses TRBV25-1 with TRBJ1-1; 7 nucleotides agree with TRBD1. With 0 bases clipped from V and 0 bases from J, the junction kept 13 bases outside the gene matches. Germline-derived CDR1 and CDR2 are MGHDK and SYGVNS. The length of the CDR3 is 19 residues. Based on the CDR3 plus reference TRBV25-1 and TRBJ1-1, the full variable domain is EADIYQTPRYLVIGTGKKITLECSQTMGHDKMYWYQQDPGMELHLIHYSYGVNSTEKGDLSSESTVSRIRTEHFPLTLESARPSHTSQYLCASSEYPPRTGDLNTEAFFGQGTRLTVV.